These 12 T cell receptor beta chains came from one sample sequenced in a study of cytomegalovirus exposure and HLA in healthy donors. PCR involved 60 Vbeta and 13 Jbeta primers. TCRdb's copy holds only in-frame clones and misses some; the assay was immunoSEQ multiplex PCR. The repertoire has about 160,000 clones, roughly 85% of them found once; the top ten carry about 0.91%. The sample consisted of PBMCs. Receptor source: a woman aged 45-60 years in good health and CMV-seropositive.

The V call is TRBV6-4, the J call TRBJ2-1; 9 nucleotides match TRBD1. V was pared by 7 bases and J by 8 bases, with 21 bases of the junction left unmatched. The CDR3 is 18 amino acids. Germline CDR1 and CDR2: MRHNA and SNTAGT. The CDR3 DNA sequence: TGTGCCAGCATTACATTGCAGCCCGGGACAGGGCCCCGAGATGAGCAGTTCTTC. Amino acid sequence: CASITLQPGTGPRDEQFF.

The genes are TRBV10-2 and TRBJ1-1; tentatively, D is TRBD1 (6 bases). Trimming cost V 6 bases and J 0 bases, with 14 bases left between them. The CDR3 has 15 residues. The germline V gene has CDR1 WSHSY and CDR2 SAAADI. CDR3 loop: CASRSQGTMNTEAFF. The DNA of the CDR3 is TGCGCCAGCAGAAGTCAGGGGACCATGAACACTGAAGCTTTCTTT.

The V gene is TRBV30, the J gene TRBJ2-7, with TRBD1 identical over 7 bases. CDR1 and CDR2 from the germline V gene are GTSNPN and SVGIG (reference sequence). Trimming took 2 bases from V and 1 from J; bases not matched to a gene: 5. The CDR3 consists of 14 residues. The CDR3 coding sequence is TGTGCCTGGAGTCGGGACAGCCTTTCCTACGAGCAGTACTTC. Residues: CAWSRDSLSYEQYF.

The chain recombines TRBV10-1 with TRBJ1-4; D unresolved. CDR1 is WNHNN and CDR2 is SYGVQD in the germline V gene (reference sequence). This CDR3 comprises 14 residues. Trimming stripped 8 bases from V and 0 bases from J, with 10 bases between. Written as DNA, the CDR3 is TGCGCCAGCCTCCGGGATGCAACTAATGAAAAACTGTTTTTT. It codes for CASLRDATNEKLFF.

This chain links TRBV19 with TRBJ1-5; 7 bases agree with TRBD1. This CDR3 comprises 15 residues. Germline CDR1 LNHDA, CDR2 SQIVND (reference sequence). Unmatched junction bases numbered 6, after V lost 1 base and J lost 6 bases. The CDR3, as DNA: TGTGCCAGTAGTATAGGGCCGGCAGGGGGTCAGCCCCAGCATTTT. It specifies CASSIGPAGGQPQHF.

The rearrangement links TRBV28 to TRBJ2-6; a possible D gene is TRBD1 (6 bases). Per the germline V gene, CDR1 is MDHEN and CDR2 is SYDVKM. The CDR3 is 14 amino acids. V was clipped by 9 bases and J by 0 bases, with 9 bases between them. The CDR3 sequence is CASGQYSGANVLTF. The CDR3 DNA sequence: TGTGCCAGTGGACAGTACTCTGGGGCCAACGTCCTGACTTTC.

The chain couples TRBV7-9 to TRBJ2-5; 8 bases are a match to TRBD1. Matching the DNA end better, TRBJ2-7 makes the J call doubtful. Per the germline V gene, CDR1 is SEHNR and CDR2 is FQNEAQ (reference sequence). This CDR3 is 14 amino acids long. The CDR3 DNA reads as TGTGCCAGCAGCTCGGACAGGGAGTCCAACGAGCAGTACTTC. Protein: CASSSDRESNEQYF.

The rearrangement uses TRBV15 and TRBJ2-1; no clear D gene. The CDR3 sequence is 14 residues long. CDR1 is LNHNV, CDR2 YYDKDF, per germline (reference sequence). CDR3 coding DNA: TGTGCGTCCACTGCCCACCCCCAATACAATGAGCAGTTCTTC. Translation gives CASTAHPQYNEQFF.

This clone was counted between two and nine times. The V call is TRBV6-5, the J call TRBJ2-7; perhaps TRBD2 as D (7 bases). The V and J ends lost 0 bases and 5 bases respectively, with 14 bases between them. Germline-derived CDR1 and CDR2 are MNHEY and SVGAGI. The CDR3 covers 15 residues. The CDR3 region has the DNA TGTGCCAGCAGTTACTCTGGGGGGGGGCTTGACGAGCAGTACTTC. Protein: CASSYSGGGLDEQYF.

The chain has TRBV5-6 and TRBJ1-1; D gene ambiguous. Deletions cut 0 bases from V and 11 bases from J, with 23 bases between. CDR3 length: 16 amino acids. Germline CDR1 reads SGHDT; CDR2 reads YYEEEE. CDR3 region: CASSLVDSGQAGKAFF. CDR3 nucleotides: TGTGCCAGCAGCTTGGTAGATAGCGGGCAGGCGGGGAAGGCTTTCTTT.

This clone was counted once. Here the CDR3 DNA reads TGTGCCAGCAGCTTGCGGGGTCGCACTGAAGCTTTCTTT. As protein: CASSLRGRTEAFF. The rearrangement uses TRBV5-6 and TRBJ1-1, with D unclear. V was cut by 1 base and J by 4 bases, with 8 bases left in between. Germline loops: CDR1 SGHDT, CDR2 YYEEEE. The CDR3 contains 13 residues.

The chain joins TRBV7-6 to TRBJ2-6; 12 nucleotides line up with TRBD2. The CDR3 length is 19 residues. Trimming took 5 bases from V and 2 from J; bases not matched to a gene: 10. Looked up from germline, CDR1 is SGHVS and CDR2 is FNYEAQ. CDR3 DNA sequence: TGTGCCAGCAGCCAGGAGGGACTAGCGGGTTTCCCTGGGGCCAACGTCCTGACTTTC. Protein product: CASSQEGLAGFPGANVLTF.